What follows are 16 T cell receptor beta chains derived from one specimen sequenced in a study of T-cell reconstitution after alpha-beta-depleted transplantation in children. Molecular barcoding with unique molecular identifiers was used for the TCRbeta library. TCRdb fed the PCR reads into MiXCR, producing one record per CDR3 protein. The data contain 100,000 or so distinct CDR3 sequences, 4.5% to 7.5% of them seen just once; the ten biggest clones take up roughly 5.5%. Specimen: PBMCs, mostly from graft donor cells, collected 60 days after TCRalphabeta/CD19-depleted stem cell transplant. These receptors were obtained from a female patient between 2 and 10 years old who had a stem cell transplant for Fanconi anemia, so the T cells may come from the graft donor.

This clonotype showed up many times. The J gene is TRBJ2-2, the V gene TRBV12-3 or TRBV12-4, with 7 bases fitting TRBD2. Losses at the gene ends were 3 bases for V and 4 bases for J; bases not matched to a gene: 8. The CDR3 covers 16 residues. The CDR3 DNA follows: TGTGCCAGCAGTTTTGGAAGCGGGGTTGGCACCGGGGAGCTGTTTTTT. Amino acids: CASSFGSGVGTGELFF.

This chain connects TRBV6-5 to TRBJ1-2, with D uncertain. The germline CDR1 and CDR2 sequences are MNHEY and SVGAGI. V lost 1 base, J lost 5 bases, and 8 bases lay in between. The CDR3 runs 13 residues. The CDR3 bases are TGTGCCAGCAGTTACTACCCAATTTATGGCTACACCTTC. Translating it yields CASSYYPIYGYTF.

DNA for the CDR3: TGTGCCTCCTGCCAAGATTGGGGAATTACGCCCGCCCACTACAATGAGCAGTTCTTC. It is translated as CASCQDWGITPAHYNEQFF. V gene TRBV3-1 combines with J gene TRBJ2-1; no firm D call. The V gene's germline CDR1 is LGHDT and CDR2 YNNKEL (reference sequence). V dropped 11 bases and J dropped 3 bases, with 32 bases sitting between them. The CDR3 consists of 19 residues.

This clonotype came up many times. The CDR3 nucleotides read TGTGCCTGGAAGAATTGGGCCGGAGGACACAATGAGCAGTTCTTC. Protein product: CAWKNWAGGHNEQFF. The chain links TRBV30 to TRBJ2-1; TRBD2 is a possible D gene (5 bases). The germline V gene encodes CDR1 GTSNPN and CDR2 SVGIG (reference sequence). CDR3 length: 15 amino acids. V lost 4 bases, J lost 5 bases, and 18 bases lay in between.

This chain's CDR3 is CAWSVRGGRRETQYF. In DNA form, the CDR3 reads TGTGCCTGGAGTGTACGGGGGGGAAGGCGAGAGACCCAGTACTTC. The chain uses TRBV30 and TRBJ2-5, with TRBD2 identical over 8 bases. V shed 0 bases, J shed 4 bases, and the junction held 7 bases outside the gene matches. From germline, CDR1 is GTSNPN and CDR2 SVGIG (reference sequence). This CDR3 contains 15 residues.

This clonotype has ten or more counts. This rearrangement joins TRBV12-3 or TRBV12-4 to TRBJ2-7, with 9 positions matching TRBD2. Germline trimming cut 6 bases from V and 4 bases from J; bases unmatched to any gene: 13. The length of the CDR3 is 16 residues. The CDR3 nucleotides are TGTGCCAGCAGCCTGGAAAGCGGGAGGCTTTCGTACGAGCAGTACTTC. It yields the protein CASSLESGRLSYEQYF.

This clonotype was recorded at least ten times. The V and J genes are TRBV12-3 or TRBV12-4 and TRBJ2-3; 13 nucleotides match TRBD2. The trim removed 5 bases at V and 2 bases at J, leaving 4 bases unmatched. The CDR3 length is 16 residues. This CDR3 reads CASSGGLAGLTDTQYF. The CDR3 coding sequence is TGTGCCAGCAGTGGGGGACTAGCGGGACTCACAGATACGCAGTATTTT.

The chain recombines TRBV27 with TRBJ2-2; tentative D call: TRBD1 (6 bases). The V gene lost 5 bases and the J gene lost 6 bases, with 16 bases spanning the gap. This CDR3 has 15 residues. Germline V gene sequence: CDR1 MNHEY, CDR2 SMNVEV (reference sequence). The CDR3 sequence is CASSIVQGAAGELFF. CDR3 DNA sequence: TGTGCCAGCAGTATTGTACAGGGTGCGGCCGGGGAGCTGTTTTTT.

This clonotype showed up just a few times. The chain combines TRBV20-1 with TRBJ2-1; D might be TRBD1 (5 bases). This CDR3 has 11 residues. Per germline, CDR1 DFQATT and CDR2 SNEGSKA (reference sequence). Trimming removed 1 base from V and 13 bases from J, with 11 bases in between. The CDR3 coding sequence is TGCAGTGCTAGAGCCCCAGGGATCCAGTTCTTC. Translating it yields CSARAPGIQFF.

The chain couples TRBV10-3 to TRBJ2-5; no clear D. Per the germline V gene, CDR1 is ENHRY and CDR2 is SYGVKD. The CDR3 consists of 16 residues. Trimming shortened V by 0 bases and J by 4 bases, and 15 bases separated the two germline ends. The CDR3 loop reads CAISESTLGLGETQYF. The CDR3 DNA is TGTGCCATCAGTGAGTCGACTCTGGGGTTGGGAGAGACCCAGTACTTC.

This clonotype was seen many times. The chain uses TRBV6-4 and TRBJ2-1; 12 bases are shared with TRBD1. This CDR3 has 15 residues. Germline assignment: CDR1 MRHNA and CDR2 SNTAGT. J was trimmed by 7 bases and V by 3 bases; bases with no gene match: 4. CDR3 residues: CASSEGQGATNEQFF. DNA of the CDR3: TGTGCCAGCAGTGAGGGACAGGGGGCTACAAATGAGCAGTTCTTC.

This clonotype appeared a few times. The DNA for the CDR3 is TGTGCCAGCAGTTTAAAGGGAAGGGGGGAAAAACTGTTTTTT. Translating gives CASSLKGRGEKLFF. The chain is built from TRBV12-3 or TRBV12-4 and TRBJ1-4; D may be TRBD1 (6 bases). V dropped 2 bases and J dropped 8 bases, with 12 bases sitting between them. CDR3 length: 14 amino acids.

Note on this clonotype: Since a much larger clone is just one base distant, this may be a read error. The chain couples TRBV3-1 to TRBJ2-1; D is possibly TRBD1 (6 bases). Germline V lookup: CDR1 LGHDT, CDR2 YNNKEL (reference sequence). The CDR3 runs to 12 residues. The CDR3 DNA is TGTGCCGGCAGCCATTATGAAGGGGGGCAGTTCTTC. The encoded protein is CAGSHYEGGQFF.

The chain combines TRBV19 with TRBJ1-1; D remains ambiguous. V lost 2 bases, J lost 6 bases, and 16 bases lay in between. This CDR3 region has 15 residues. Germline CDR1 reads LNHDA; CDR2 reads SQIVND (reference sequence). Here the CDR3 reads CASSIRTAQSAEAFF. In DNA, the CDR3 is TGTGCCAGTAGTATACGGACGGCTCAGAGCGCTGAAGCTTTCTTT.

Ten or more counts support this clonotype. The rearrangement joins TRBV6-5 to TRBJ2-3; 10 positions match TRBD2. Germline V lookup: CDR1 MNHEY, CDR2 SVGAGI. The CDR3 contains 15 residues. The ends lost 0 bases at V and 6 bases at J; junction bases unmatched: 3. The CDR3: CASSYSSGGVDTQYF. CDR3 sequence (DNA): TGTGCCAGCAGTTACTCAAGCGGGGGGGTGGATACGCAGTATTTT.

This clonotype was found a few times. CDR3 residues: CASSEAASTNFF. The CDR3, as DNA: TGTGCCAGCAGTGAAGCCGCCTCCACGAACTTCTTT. This sequence joins TRBV6-1 and TRBJ1-1; D uncertain. Germline assignment: CDR1 MNHNS and CDR2 SASEGT. The CDR3 is 12 residues long. Trimming removed 0 bases from V and 14 bases from J, with 13 bases in between.